This T cell receptor (beta chain) came from a study of blood T cells in healthy people across ages. Study results and caveats: Diversity estimates from one million T cells were considered underestimates. Observed TCR beta diversity showed a strong correlation with the percentage of naive T cells as measured by flow cytometry.

The study isolated at least 7 million PBMCs from each sample. Regarding this clonotype: Its target is unknown.

CDR1 and CDR2 from the germline V gene are MNHNS and SASEGT. V was clipped by 6 bases and J by 3 bases; unmatched bases: 5. This CDR3 is built from 15 residues. A second PCR, run for roughly 7 to 12 cycles, used a sample-barcoded 5' primer plus a J-beta primer mix. TCRdb independently ran MiXCR on the 5' RACE reads; one entry per CDR3 protein. The sample lists about 750,000 distinct CDR3 sequences, about 55% occurring once. The rearrangement joins TRBV6-1 to TRBJ2-1; 10 bases are a match to TRBD2. The receptor was derived from a man older than 75 in good health. Source material: blood. The CDR3 is CASSLAGAHYNEQFF. Written as DNA, the CDR3 is TGTGCCAGCAGCCTAGCGGGAGCGCACTACAATGAGCAGTTCTTC.